These 8 T cell receptor beta chains originate from one sample sequenced in a study of blood T cell repertoires in COVID-19. The repertoire was sequenced with immunoSEQ multiplex PCR; TCRdb's copy has only in-frame clones and lacks some. The table has approximately 85,000 clones, just under 85% seen once; the top ten hold around 11%. Sample: peripheral blood. The receptors were gathered from a woman aged 70-85 years with active or convalescent COVID-19.

The rearrangement uses TRBV2 and TRBJ2-7; 8 nucleotides match TRBD1. With 1 base clipped from V and 6 bases from J, the junction kept 2 bases outside the gene matches. The CDR3 length is 13 residues. The germline V gene has CDR1 SNHLY and CDR2 FYNNEI. The CDR3 reads CASSEGTGTEQYF. CDR3 nucleotides: TGTGCCAGCAGTGAAGGGACAGGGACCGAGCAGTACTTC. Full variable domain (outside the CDR3, taken from reference TRBV2 and TRBJ2-7): EPEVTQTPSHQVTQMGQEVILRCVPISNHLYFYWYRQILGQKVEFLVSFYNNEISEKSEIFDDQFSVERPDGSNFTLKIRSTKLEDSAMYFCASSEGTGTEQYFGPGTRLTVT.

The CDR3 loop reads CASSTATGPDGYTF. Written as DNA, the CDR3 is TGTGCCAGTAGCACTGCGACGGGTCCGGATGGCTACACCTTC. The V and J genes are TRBV19 and TRBJ1-2; D not certain. The germline CDR1 and CDR2 sequences are LNHDA and SQIVND (reference sequence). V was shortened by 6 bases and J by 6 bases, with 17 bases between the two germline ends. The length of the CDR3 is 14 residues.

J is TRBJ1-1 and V is TRBV5-4; D is perhaps TRBD1 (5 bases). Looked up from germline, CDR1 is SGHNT and CDR2 is YYREEE (reference sequence). The CDR3 spans 16 residues. V gave up 4 bases and J gave up 3 bases, with 19 bases separating them. DNA of the CDR3: TGTGCCAGCAGCCCCACGGTTTCCAGGGCGGACACTGAAGCTTTCTTT. Its protein product is CASSPTVSRADTEAFF.

The V call is TRBV19, the J call TRBJ2-7, with D perhaps matching TRBD2 (5 bases). Per germline, CDR1 LNHDA and CDR2 SQIVND (reference sequence). The CDR3 is made up of 13 amino acids. With 8 bases removed from V and 1 base from J, the gap between germline ends came to 12 bases. The CDR3 DNA reads TGTGCCAGTCGGGATTTCCAGTCCTACGAGCAGTACTTC. Encoded protein: CASRDFQSYEQYF.

This chain joins TRBV3-1 (or the pseudogene TRBV3-2) and TRBJ1-2, with 7 nucleotides matching TRBD1. Germline-derived CDR1 and CDR2 are LGHDT and YNNKEL (reference sequence). This CDR3 has 14 amino acids. With V trimmed by 4 bases and J by 8 bases, 10 bases remained unmatched. CDR3 nucleotides: TGTGCCAGCAGCCTCCTTTCCGGGACAGCAGGCTACACCTTC. Amino acids: CASSLLSGTAGYTF.

The V call is TRBV6-2 or TRBV6-3, the J call TRBJ1-5, with unresolved D. CDR1 and CDR2 from the germline V gene are MNHEY and SVGEGT. V was shortened by 0 bases and J by 5 bases, with 8 bases between the two germline ends. This CDR3 comprises 14 residues. The CDR3 DNA reads TGTGCCAGCAGTTACTCGACAAGTTATCAGCCCCAGCATTTT. Its protein is CASSYSTSYQPQHF.

This clone occurred a few times. V and J are TRBV5-1 and TRBJ2-1; D unclear. Per germline, CDR1 SGHRS and CDR2 YFSETQ. V dropped 2 bases and J dropped 5 bases, with 14 bases sitting between them. This CDR3 is built from 15 residues. CDR3 in DNA: TGCGCCAGCAGCTTAAGGAGCGACGGAGACAATGAGCAGTTCTTC. The encoded protein is CASSLRSDGDNEQFF.

The J gene is TRBJ1-4, the V gene TRBV7-9; tentative D call: TRBD1 (6 bases). With 1 base removed from V and 5 bases from J, the gap between germline ends came to 8 bases. Germline V CDR1 and CDR2: SEHNR, FQNEAQ (reference sequence). This CDR3 is 14 amino acids long. CDR3 in amino acids: CASSLDRVNEKLFF. The CDR3 coding sequence is TGTGCCAGCAGCTTAGACAGGGTGAATGAAAAACTGTTTTTT.